This TCR beta chain was sequenced for a study of blood T cell repertoires in COVID-19 (dated by TCRdb to about 2020). About the investigation overall: Samples from collaborators originated in the United States, Italy and Spain and spanned both the acute and convalescent phases of COVID-19. The material from the prospective study consisted of cDNA or gDNA derived from T cells, B-cell-depleted T cells, or PBMCs. The dataset comprised deeply sampled blood TCRbeta repertoires from subjects exposed to, actively infected with, or recovered from COVID-19. The repertoires were released in a freely available public database intended as a resource for research on the immune response to SARS-CoV-2. Samples were obtained from the ongoing ImmuneRACE study (first 160 participants) and from roughly 1,300 subjects provided by 6 global collaborators. Nearly every sample came with metadata listing a de-identified subject ID, COVID-19 status, age in years and sex. Where available, HLA class I and class II types were taken from metadata supplied by the sample provider and were not determined by assay-based typing. Beyond this particular receptor, the publication reports: How much clinical and demographic metadata was included differed by source and by participant, and the metadata was provided uncurated.

This clone was counted a single time. No cognate antigen has been identified for it. Per-base qualities were not stored, and no clone one base away is much larger. Whole blood was collected in K2EDTA tubes by collaborating institutions according to the institutions' own protocols. For TCRbeta analysis, collaborators shipped samples in one of three forms: frozen whole blood, isolated PBMCs, or DNA extracted from either of those sample types. TCRbeta CDR3 regions were amplified from genomic DNA using the immunoSEQ Assay, a bias-controlled multiplex PCR. In the paper's pipeline: The number of nucleated cells in each sample was estimated by amplification of reference gene primers within the assay. Sequence reads were collapsed and filtered to measure the absolute abundance of every unique TCRbeta CDR3 rearrangement. For each sample, productive Simpson clonality was calculated by taking the square root of Simpson's diversity index across productive rearrangements. In TCRdb, the immuneACCESS table is reduced to in-frame sequences with V and J assigned. These tables do not hold every clone; where another copy was compared, an unresolved V gene accounts for under half, and the others remain unexplained. D and trimming were read from the DNA, whereas the V and J calls and clone size are those reported in that table. For this sample the table gives about 50,000 clones, of which approximately 79% were detected only once. The top ten hold roughly 25% of the sample.

Sequencing used peripheral blood. The sequence derives from a man aged 65 to 79 with acute or convalescent COVID-19.

The nucleotides read TGCGCCAGCAGCACTAGCGGGAGAACCACAGATACGCAGTATTTT. It is translated as CASSTSGRTTDTQYF. The sequence is built from TRBV4-1 and TRBJ2-3, with 11 bases matching TRBD2. Taken from the germline V gene, the CDR1 and CDR2 loops are MGHRA and YSYEKL. V and J are trimmed by 5 bases and 2 bases, and the gene matches miss 3 bases of the junction. The CDR3 sequence holds 15 residues, the cysteine and phenylalanine included. The retained sequence is limited to the CDR3, 45 bases, with the frame set at the first base.